The 21 T cell receptor beta chains below all came from one sample that was sequenced in a study of blood T cell repertoires in COVID-19. Profiled with immunoSEQ multiplex PCR; TCRdb holds only in-frame clones, not every one. The sample yields more than 100,000 clones, roughly 86% seen once. Sequenced sample: peripheral blood. These receptors all stem from a woman aged 60 to 75 with acute or convalescent COVID-19.

This rearrangement joins TRBV7-3 to TRBJ2-3; D is possibly TRBD2 (6 bases). This CDR3 spans 15 amino acids. Trimming took 6 bases from V and 0 from J, leaving 13 bases between them. Per the germline V gene, CDR1 is SGHTA and CDR2 is FQGTGA. The CDR3 DNA follows: TGTGCCAGCAGATATACCGGGACTAGCACAGATACGCAGTATTTT. As protein: CASRYTGTSTDTQYF.

This rearrangement joins TRBV6-6 to TRBJ1-4; 8 positions agree with TRBD1. This CDR3 spans 14 amino acids. Germline CDR1 and CDR2: MNHNY and SVGAGI (reference sequence). Unmatched junction bases numbered 9, after V lost 7 bases and J lost 8 bases. CDR3: CASTLQGAGEKLFF. The CDR3 bases are TGTGCCAGCACCCTTCAGGGGGCCGGGGAAAAACTGTTTTTT.

The V and J genes are TRBV2 and TRBJ2-7, with a possible D match to TRBD2 (6 bases). The CDR3 sequence is 14 residues long. The germline gives CDR1 SNHLY, CDR2 FYNNEI. Trimming removed 6 bases at V and 2 bases at J, with 14 bases between. In nucleotides, the CDR3 is TGTGCCAGCAGAGGAGGGAGGCCTCCCTACGAGCAGTACTTC. It is translated as CASRGGRPPYEQYF. The full variable domain, in which reference TRBV2 and TRBJ2-7 provide the parts outside the CDR3, is EPEVTQTPSHQVTQMGQEVILRCVPISNHLYFYWYRQILGQKVEFLVSFYNNEISEKSEIFDDQFSVERPDGSNFTLKIRSTKLEDSAMYFCASRGGRPPYEQYFGPGTRLTVT.

A few counts support this clone. The chain employs TRBV19 and TRBJ1-1; D may be TRBD1 (6 bases). Per the germline V gene, CDR1 is LNHDA and CDR2 is SQIVND (reference sequence). Trimming removed 3 bases at V and 2 bases at J, with 19 bases between. The CDR3 is 17 amino acids. The CDR3: CASSISMGQTGNTEAFF. The CDR3 bases are TGTGCCAGTAGTATTAGTATGGGTCAGACAGGAAACACTGAAGCTTTCTTT.

This chain joins TRBV6-1 and TRBJ1-5; D uncertain. Germline-derived CDR1 and CDR2 are MNHNS and SASEGT. V was cut by 3 bases and J by 10 bases, with 7 bases left in between. The CDR3 totals 11 residues. DNA of the CDR3: TGTGCCAGCAGTGATAAACAACCCCAGCATTTT. Translating it yields CASSDKQPQHF.

CDR3 DNA sequence: TGTGCCAGCAGCTTAGACACGGGGAGTGATGGCTACACCTTC. Protein: CASSLDTGSDGYTF. The V and J genes are TRBV7-9 and TRBJ1-2; D not certain. Germline CDR1 is SEHNR and CDR2 is FQNEAQ (reference sequence). The CDR3 contains 14 residues. The V gene lost 1 base and the J gene lost 6 bases, with 12 bases spanning the gap.

This chain links TRBV5-4 with TRBJ2-1; 9 bases map to TRBD2. The ends lost 3 bases at V and 6 bases at J; junction bases unmatched: 7. Germline values: CDR1 SGHNT, CDR2 YYREEE (reference sequence). The CDR3 covers 15 residues. The CDR3 reads CASSYSSGTFNEQFF. Written as DNA, the CDR3 is TGTGCCAGCAGCTACTCTAGCGGGACCTTCAATGAGCAGTTCTTC. Drawing the rest from reference TRBV5-4 and TRBJ2-1, the complete variable domain is ETGVTQSPTHLIKTRGQQVTLRCSSQSGHNTVSWYQQALGQGPQFIFQYYREEENGRGNFPPRFSGLQFPNYSSELNVNALELDDSALYLCASSYSSGTFNEQFFGPGTRLTVL.

The chain's CDR3 is CAWNGQVGKLFF. CDR3 nucleotide sequence: TGTGCCTGGAATGGACAGGTGGGAAAACTGTTTTTT. The V gene is TRBV30, the J gene TRBJ1-4; 7 bases align to TRBD1. V dropped 4 bases and J dropped 10; count of bases not matched to a gene: 6. The CDR3 extends over 12 amino acids. CDR1 is GTSNPN and CDR2 is SVGIG in the germline V gene (reference sequence).

The chain combines TRBV5-5 with TRBJ1-5; D gene unclear. The CDR3 has 14 residues. The V gene's germline CDR1 is SGHKS and CDR2 YYEKEE (reference sequence). V was clipped by 3 bases and J by 0 bases, with 7 bases between them. The CDR3 nucleotides read TGTGCCAGCAGCTATGTTTATAGCAATCAGCCCCAGCATTTT. Protein: CASSYVYSNQPQHF.

This clone appeared a single time. J is TRBJ2-7 and V is TRBV18; TRBD1 aligns across 9 bases. CDR1 is KGHSH and CDR2 is LQKENI in the germline V gene. This CDR3 comprises 15 residues. Trimming cost V 4 bases and J 0 bases; bases outside gene matches: 4. CDR3 residues: CASSQLTGGSYEQYV. CDR3 DNA sequence: TGTGCCAGCTCACAACTGACAGGGGGCTCCTACGAGCAGTACGTC.

The genes are TRBV5-1 and TRBJ2-1, with 11 bases matching TRBD2. There are 20 residues in the CDR3. V lost 4 bases and J lost 0; bases outside the gene matches: 15. The germline V gene has CDR1 SGHRS and CDR2 YFSETQ. The CDR3 loop reads CASSLPGTSGTLSSYNEQFF. CDR3 coding DNA: TGCGCCAGCAGCCTTCCCGGGACTAGCGGTACCCTAAGCTCCTACAATGAGCAGTTCTTC.

The chain employs TRBV14 and TRBJ2-1, with TRBD2 identical over 10 bases. V shed 0 bases, J shed 8 bases, and the junction held 4 bases outside the gene matches. The germline V gene encodes CDR1 SGHDN and CDR2 FVKESK. CDR3 size: 15 residues. Written as DNA, the CDR3 is TGTGCCAGCAGCCAAGATCCCGGACTAGCGGATGAGCAGTTCTTC. It specifies CASSQDPGLADEQFF.

This sequence joins TRBV15 and TRBJ1-4; D possibly corresponds to TRBD1 (5 bases). Germline assignment: CDR1 LNHNV and CDR2 YYDKDF (reference sequence). This CDR3 is built from 15 residues. The V end lost 4 bases, the J end lost 6 bases, and 15 bases lay between the germline ends. CDR3 residues: CATSNDPGPYEKLFF. Here the CDR3 DNA reads TGTGCCACCAGCAATGACCCAGGGCCGTATGAAAAACTGTTTTTT. Looking up the rest from reference TRBV15 and TRBJ1-4 gives the full variable domain: DAMVIQNPRYQVTQFGKPVTLSCSQTLNHNVMYWYQQKSSQAPKLLFHYYDKDFNNEADTPDNFQSRRPNTSFCFLDIRSPGLGDTAMYLCATSNDPGPYEKLFFGSGTQLSVL.

The chain employs TRBV28 and TRBJ2-2, with D unclear. Germline V CDR1 and CDR2: MDHEN, SYDVKM. The CDR3 loop spans 13 amino acids. With 5 bases removed from V and 5 bases from J, the gap between germline ends came to 9 bases. The CDR3 reads CASSPPVTGELFF. CDR3 DNA sequence: TGTGCCAGCAGTCCTCCAGTGACCGGGGAGCTGTTTTTT.

The rearrangement uses TRBV7-8 and TRBJ2-7, with TRBD1 matching 12 bases. With V trimmed by 3 bases and J by 2 bases, 11 bases remained unmatched. The CDR3 is 18 amino acids. CDR1 SGHVS and CDR2 FQNEAQ come from the germline V gene. CDR3 amino acids: CASSFPGQGASGPYEQYF. The CDR3 DNA sequence: TGTGCCAGCAGCTTCCCGGGACAGGGGGCTAGCGGACCCTACGAGCAGTACTTC.

The chain uses TRBV19 and TRBJ1-1; a possible D gene is TRBD1 (5 bases). The V end lost 10 bases, the J end lost 0 bases, and 9 bases lay between the germline ends. Germline V lookup: CDR1 LNHDA, CDR2 SQIVND (reference sequence). The CDR3 covers 12 residues. The CDR3 is CATQGMNTEAFF. The CDR3, as DNA: TGTGCCACCCAGGGTATGAACACTGAAGCTTTCTTT.

The genes are TRBV5-4 and TRBJ1-4; perhaps TRBD1 as D (5 bases). Trimming took 0 bases from V and 6 from J, leaving 12 bases between them. The CDR3 consists of 15 residues. The germline V gene encodes CDR1 SGHNT and CDR2 YYREEE (reference sequence). CDR3 in DNA: TGTGCCAGCAGCTTGGGGAGCCCGGGGGATGAAAAACTGTTTTTT. Its protein is CASSLGSPGDEKLFF.

The rearrangement uses TRBV6-2 or TRBV6-3 and TRBJ2-7; possible D gene TRBD1, 5 bases. The CDR3 has 14 residues. V was shortened by 2 bases and J by 2 bases, with 10 bases between the two germline ends. The germline gives CDR1 MNHEY, CDR2 SVGEGT. CDR3 coding DNA: TGTGCCAGCAGTTACCGTCAGGGCCCCTACGAGCAGTACTTC. Protein: CASSYRQGPYEQYF.

V and J are TRBV19 and TRBJ1-2; the D gene is possibly TRBD1 (5 bases). V lost 3 bases to trimming and J lost 5 bases, with 13 bases between them. Per germline, CDR1 LNHDA and CDR2 SQIVND (reference sequence). The length of the CDR3 is 14 residues. CDR3 nucleotides: TGTGCCAGTAGTATCGATTCAGGGTCGTATGGCTACACCTTC. It yields the protein CASSIDSGSYGYTF.

This clone was recorded once. V gene TRBV19 combines with J gene TRBJ2-2, with D possibly TRBD2 on 6 matching bases. The CDR3 has 14 residues. The germline V and J ends were trimmed by 10 bases and 5 bases, with 17 bases remaining between them. From germline, CDR1 is LNHDA and CDR2 SQIVND (reference sequence). The CDR3 protein is CATSPGVRTGELFF. The CDR3 region has the DNA TGTGCCACCTCGCCGGGAGTGCGGACCGGGGAGCTGTTTTTT.

This clone showed up just a few times. The V gene is TRBV6-1, the J gene TRBJ2-7; TRBD1 matches at 8 bases. The CDR3 is made up of 12 amino acids. The germline V gene has CDR1 MNHNS and CDR2 SASEGT. This chain's CDR3 is CASSETRTGPSV. The CDR3 DNA reads TGTGCCAGCAGTGAAACCCGGACAGGGCCCTCTGTC.